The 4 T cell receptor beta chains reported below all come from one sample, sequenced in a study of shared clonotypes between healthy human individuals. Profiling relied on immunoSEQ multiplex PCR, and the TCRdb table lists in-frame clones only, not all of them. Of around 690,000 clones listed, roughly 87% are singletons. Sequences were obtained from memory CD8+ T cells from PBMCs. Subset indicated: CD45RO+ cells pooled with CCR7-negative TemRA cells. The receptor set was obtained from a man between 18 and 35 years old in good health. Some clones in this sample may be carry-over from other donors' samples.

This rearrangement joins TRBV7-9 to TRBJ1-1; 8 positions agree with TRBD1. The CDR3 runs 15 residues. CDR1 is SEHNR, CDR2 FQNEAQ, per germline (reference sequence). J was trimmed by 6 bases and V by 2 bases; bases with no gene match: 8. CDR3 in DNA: TGTGCCAGCAGCTTACTGGACAGGGAAGGTGCTGAAGCTTTCTTT. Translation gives CASSLLDREGAEAFF.

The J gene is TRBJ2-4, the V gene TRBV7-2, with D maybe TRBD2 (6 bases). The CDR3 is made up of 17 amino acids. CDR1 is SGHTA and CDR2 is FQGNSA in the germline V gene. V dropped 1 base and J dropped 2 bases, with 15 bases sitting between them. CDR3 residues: CASSLVFQGGTKNIQYF. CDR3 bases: TGTGCCAGCAGCTTAGTGTTCCAAGGAGGGACCAAAAACATTCAGTACTTC.

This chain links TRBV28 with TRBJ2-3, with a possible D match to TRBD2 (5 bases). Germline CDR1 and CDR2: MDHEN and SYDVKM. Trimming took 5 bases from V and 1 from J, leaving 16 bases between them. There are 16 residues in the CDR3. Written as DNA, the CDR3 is TGTGCCAGCAGTGCCGGGGAGATAGGAGGCACAGATACGCAGTATTTT. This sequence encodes CASSAGEIGGTDTQYF.

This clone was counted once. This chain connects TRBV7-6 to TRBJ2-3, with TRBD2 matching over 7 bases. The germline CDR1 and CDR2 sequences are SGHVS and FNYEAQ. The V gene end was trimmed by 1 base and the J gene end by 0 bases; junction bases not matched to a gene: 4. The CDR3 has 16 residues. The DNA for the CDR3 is TGTGCCAGCAGCTTAGGGCTAGCGGCCAGCACAGATACGCAGTATTTT. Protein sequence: CASSLGLAASTDTQYF.